This TCR beta chain appears in the sequencing data of a study of PD-1 blockade in classical Hodgkin lymphoma. Study-wide results and caveats: CD4+ TCR diversity, unlike CD8+, rose significantly by C4D1. Reported baseline diversity: healthy donors highest, relapsed/refractory patients lowest.

Sequenced by immunoSEQ multiplex PCR; TCRdb stores in-frame clones only, minus some. The sample includes over 15,000 clones, around 74% of them seen just once. As to this clone: Its antigen is undetermined.

Time point in this sample: cycle 4 day 1 (C4D1), after 5 to 7 weeks of nivolumab. All patients relapsed after autologous stem cell transplantation, and brentuximab vedotin exposure varied. Out of thawed PBMCs, magnetic negative selection purified CD4+ T cells. The germline CDR1 and CDR2 sequences are SGHVS and FNYEAQ. This CDR3 contains 19 residues. V lost 2 bases to trimming and J lost 2 bases; unmatched junction nucleotides: 14. The sample was CD4+ T cells from blood, taken before the fourth cycle of nivolumab. The receptor was isolated from a human donor with classical Hodgkin lymphoma. The gene calls are TRBV7-6 and TRBJ2-3; 9 positions agree with TRBD2. CDR3 protein: CASSLLFSGSAPSTDTQYF. CDR3 nucleotides: TGTGCCAGCAGCTTACTTTTTAGCGGGAGCGCACCATCCACAGATACGCAGTATTTT.